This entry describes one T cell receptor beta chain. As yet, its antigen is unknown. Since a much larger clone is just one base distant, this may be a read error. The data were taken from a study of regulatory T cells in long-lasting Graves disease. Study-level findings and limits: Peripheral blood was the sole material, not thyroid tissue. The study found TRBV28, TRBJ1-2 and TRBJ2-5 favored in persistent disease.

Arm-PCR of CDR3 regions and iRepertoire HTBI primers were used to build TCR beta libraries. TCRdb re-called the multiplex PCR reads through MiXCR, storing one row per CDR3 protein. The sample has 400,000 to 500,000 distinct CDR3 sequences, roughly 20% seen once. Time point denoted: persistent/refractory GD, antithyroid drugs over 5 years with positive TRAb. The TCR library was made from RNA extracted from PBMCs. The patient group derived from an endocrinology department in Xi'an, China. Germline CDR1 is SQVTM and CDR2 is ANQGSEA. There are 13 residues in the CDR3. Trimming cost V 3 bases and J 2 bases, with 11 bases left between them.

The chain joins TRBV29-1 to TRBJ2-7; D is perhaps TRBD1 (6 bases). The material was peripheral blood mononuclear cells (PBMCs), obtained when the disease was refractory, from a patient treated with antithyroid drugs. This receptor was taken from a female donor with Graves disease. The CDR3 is CSVDLGGAYEQYF. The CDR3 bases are TGCAGCGTTGACCTAGGGGGTGCCTACGAGCAGTACTTC.